This TCR beta chain was captured in a study of blood T cell repertoires in COVID-19. Original data processing: Reference gene primer amplification gave nucleated cell count estimates. Data came from immunoSEQ multiplex PCR; TCRdb stores just in-frame clones and leaves some out. V and J calls and clone size are those listed in that table; D and trimming were worked out from the DNA. Among roughly 290,000 clones, about nine tenths were seen once, and the ten largest hold 1.7%. Participants came from some 23 US areas, aged about 18 to 89 years. Per the germline V gene, CDR1 is SGDLS and CDR2 is YYNGEE. V gave up 3 bases and J gave up 5 bases, with 11 bases separating them. This CDR3 contains 14 residues.

The TCR originated in a middle-aged woman who had recovered from COVID-19. Sequenced sample: PBMCs or T cells enriched from blood (not recorded which). This chain joins TRBV9 and TRBJ1-4; D may be TRBD1 (6 bases). The CDR3, as DNA: TGTGCCAGCAGCGGAGGACAGAAAAATGAAAAACTGTTTTTT. Translated, it gives CASSGGQKNEKLFF.